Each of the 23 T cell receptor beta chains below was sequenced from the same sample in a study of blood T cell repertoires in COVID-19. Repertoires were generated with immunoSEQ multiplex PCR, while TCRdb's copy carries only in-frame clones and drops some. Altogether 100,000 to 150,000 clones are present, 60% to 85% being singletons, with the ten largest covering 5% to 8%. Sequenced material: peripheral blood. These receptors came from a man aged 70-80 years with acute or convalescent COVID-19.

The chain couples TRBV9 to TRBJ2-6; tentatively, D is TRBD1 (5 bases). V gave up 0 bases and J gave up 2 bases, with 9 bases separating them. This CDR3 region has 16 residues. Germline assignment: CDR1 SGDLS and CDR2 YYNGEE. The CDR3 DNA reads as TGTGCCAGCAGCGTAGACAGGTCTACTGGGGCCAACGTCCTGACTTTC. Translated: CASSVDRSTGANVLTF.

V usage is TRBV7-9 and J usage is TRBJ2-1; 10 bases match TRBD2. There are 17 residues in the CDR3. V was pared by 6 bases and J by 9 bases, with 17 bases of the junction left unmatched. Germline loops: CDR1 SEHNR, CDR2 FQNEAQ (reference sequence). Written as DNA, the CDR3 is TGTGCCAGCAGGGCCCCGGTGGCTAGCGGGGGCGGGGGTGAGCAGTTCTTC. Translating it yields CASRAPVASGGGGEQFF. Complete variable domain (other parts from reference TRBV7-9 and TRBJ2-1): DTGVSQNPRHKITKRGQNVTFRCDPISEHNRLYWYRQTLGQGPEFLTYFQNEAQLEKSRLLSDRFSAERPKGSFSTLEIQRTEQGDSAMYLCASRAPVASGGGGEQFFGPGTRLTVL.

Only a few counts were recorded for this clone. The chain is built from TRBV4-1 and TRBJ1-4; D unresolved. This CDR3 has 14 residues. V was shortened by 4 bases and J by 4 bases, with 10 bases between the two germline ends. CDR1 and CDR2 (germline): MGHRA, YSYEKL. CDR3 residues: CASSLEPYNEKLFF. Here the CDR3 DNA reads TGCGCCAGCAGCCTCGAGCCCTATAATGAAAAACTGTTTTTT.

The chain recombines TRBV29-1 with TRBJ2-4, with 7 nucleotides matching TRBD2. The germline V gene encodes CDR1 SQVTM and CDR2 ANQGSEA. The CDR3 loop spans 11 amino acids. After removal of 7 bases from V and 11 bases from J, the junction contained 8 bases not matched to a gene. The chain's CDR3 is CSAWTRGFQYF. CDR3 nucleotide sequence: TGCAGCGCCTGGACTAGGGGCTTTCAGTACTTC.

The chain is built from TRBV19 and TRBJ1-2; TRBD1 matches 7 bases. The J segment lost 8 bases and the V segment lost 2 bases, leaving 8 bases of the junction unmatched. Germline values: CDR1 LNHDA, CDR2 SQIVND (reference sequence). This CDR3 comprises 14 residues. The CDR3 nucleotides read TGTGCCAGTAGTATAACCCCAGGGGGTGAAGGCTACACCTTC. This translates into CASSITPGGEGYTF.

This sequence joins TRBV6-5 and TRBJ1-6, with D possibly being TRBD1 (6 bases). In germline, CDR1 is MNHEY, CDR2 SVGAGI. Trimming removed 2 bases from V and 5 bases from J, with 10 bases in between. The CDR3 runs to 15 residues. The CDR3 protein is CASSYEGQNNSPLHF. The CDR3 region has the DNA TGTGCCAGCAGTTACGAAGGACAGAATAATTCACCCCTCCACTTT.

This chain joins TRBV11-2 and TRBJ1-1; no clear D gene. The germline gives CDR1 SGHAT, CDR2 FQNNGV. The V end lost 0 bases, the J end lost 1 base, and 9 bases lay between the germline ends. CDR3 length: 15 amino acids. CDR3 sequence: CASSLDPSSNTEAFF. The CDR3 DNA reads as TGTGCCAGCAGCTTAGATCCCTCGTCGAACACTGAAGCTTTCTTT.

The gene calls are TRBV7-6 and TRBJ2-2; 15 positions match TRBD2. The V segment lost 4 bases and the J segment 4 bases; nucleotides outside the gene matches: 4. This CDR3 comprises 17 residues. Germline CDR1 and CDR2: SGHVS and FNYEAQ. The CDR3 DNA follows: TGTGCCAGCAGCTGGACTAGCGGGGGGGCCAGCACCGGGGAGCTGTTTTTT. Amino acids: CASSWTSGGASTGELFF.

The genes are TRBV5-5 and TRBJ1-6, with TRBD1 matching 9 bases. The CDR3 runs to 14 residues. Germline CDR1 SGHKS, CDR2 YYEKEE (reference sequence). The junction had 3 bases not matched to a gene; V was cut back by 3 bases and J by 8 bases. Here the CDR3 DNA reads TGTGCCAGCAGCTCGCGGACAGGGGATTCACCCCTCCACTTT. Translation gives CASSSRTGDSPLHF.

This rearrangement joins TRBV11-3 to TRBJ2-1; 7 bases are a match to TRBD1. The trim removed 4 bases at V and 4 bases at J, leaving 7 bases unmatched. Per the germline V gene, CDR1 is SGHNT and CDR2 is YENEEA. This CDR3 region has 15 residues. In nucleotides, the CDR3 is TGTGCCAGCAGCTCCCCCCGGGACAGATACAATGAGCAGTTCTTC. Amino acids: CASSSPRDRYNEQFF.

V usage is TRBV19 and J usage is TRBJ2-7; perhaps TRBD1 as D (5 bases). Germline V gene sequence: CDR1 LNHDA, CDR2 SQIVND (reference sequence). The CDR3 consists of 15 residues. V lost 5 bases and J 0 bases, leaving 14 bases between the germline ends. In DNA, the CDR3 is TGTGCCAGTAGTCCCTGGGGCGAGAGCTCCTACGAGCAGTACTTC. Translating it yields CASSPWGESSYEQYF.

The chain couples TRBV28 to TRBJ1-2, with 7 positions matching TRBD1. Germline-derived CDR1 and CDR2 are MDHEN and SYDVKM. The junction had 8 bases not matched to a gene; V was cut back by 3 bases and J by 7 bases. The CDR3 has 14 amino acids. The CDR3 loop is CASSFRDRPTGYTF. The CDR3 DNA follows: TGTGCCAGCAGTTTCCGGGACAGACCCACTGGCTACACCTTC.

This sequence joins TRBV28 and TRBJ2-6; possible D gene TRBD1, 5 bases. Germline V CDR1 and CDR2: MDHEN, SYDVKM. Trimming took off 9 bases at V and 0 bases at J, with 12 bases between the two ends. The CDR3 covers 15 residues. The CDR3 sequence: CASQGSSSGANVLTF. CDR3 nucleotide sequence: TGTGCCAGTCAGGGCTCGAGCTCTGGGGCCAACGTCCTGACTTTC.

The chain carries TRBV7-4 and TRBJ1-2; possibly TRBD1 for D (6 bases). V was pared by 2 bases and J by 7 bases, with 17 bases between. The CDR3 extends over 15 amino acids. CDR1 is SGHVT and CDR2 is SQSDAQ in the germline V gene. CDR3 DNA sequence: TGTGCCAGCAGCTTACCCCGACAGGTAGGTAGTGGCTACACCTTC. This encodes CASSLPRQVGSGYTF.

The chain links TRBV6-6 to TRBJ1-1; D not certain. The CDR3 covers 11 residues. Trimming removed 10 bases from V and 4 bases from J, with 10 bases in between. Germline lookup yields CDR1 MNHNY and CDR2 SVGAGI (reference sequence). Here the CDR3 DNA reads TGTGCCACGGGTAAAACCACTGAAGCTTTCTTT. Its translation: CATGKTTEAFF.

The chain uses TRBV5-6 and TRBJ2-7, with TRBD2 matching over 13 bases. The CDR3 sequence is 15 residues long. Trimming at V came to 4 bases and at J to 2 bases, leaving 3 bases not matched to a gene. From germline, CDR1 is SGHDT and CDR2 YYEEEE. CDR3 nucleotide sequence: TGTGCCAGCAGCCTGGGGACTAGCGGGGCCTACGAGCAGTACTTC. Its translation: CASSLGTSGAYEQYF.

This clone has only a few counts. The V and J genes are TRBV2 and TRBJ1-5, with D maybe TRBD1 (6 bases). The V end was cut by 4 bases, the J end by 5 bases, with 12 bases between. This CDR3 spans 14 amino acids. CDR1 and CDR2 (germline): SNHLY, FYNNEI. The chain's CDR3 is CASSVNRDDQPQHF. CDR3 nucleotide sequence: TGTGCCAGCAGTGTAAACAGGGACGATCAGCCCCAGCATTTT.

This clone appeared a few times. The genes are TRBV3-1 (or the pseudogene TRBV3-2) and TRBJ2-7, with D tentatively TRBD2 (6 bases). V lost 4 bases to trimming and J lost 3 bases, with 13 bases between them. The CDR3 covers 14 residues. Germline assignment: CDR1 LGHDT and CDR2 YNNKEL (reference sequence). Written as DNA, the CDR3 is TGTGCCAGCAGCCGAGAGGGACTCCTCTACGAGCAGTACTTC. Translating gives CASSREGLLYEQYF.

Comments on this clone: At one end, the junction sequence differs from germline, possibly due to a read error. Here the CDR3 reads CTSSPQRYTEAFF. CDR3 DNA: TGTACCAGCAGTCCTCAGCGGTACACTGAAGCTTTCTTT. This chain connects TRBV12-3 or TRBV12-4 to TRBJ1-1; unclear D gene. The CDR3 has 13 amino acids.

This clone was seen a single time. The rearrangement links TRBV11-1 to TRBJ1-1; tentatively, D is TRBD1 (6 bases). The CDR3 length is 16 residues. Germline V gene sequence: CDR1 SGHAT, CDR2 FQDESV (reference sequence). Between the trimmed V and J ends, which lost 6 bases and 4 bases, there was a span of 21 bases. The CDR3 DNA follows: TGTGCCAGCAGACCAACGACAGGTTGGGGGACCACTGAAGCTTTCTTT. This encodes CASRPTTGWGTTEAFF.

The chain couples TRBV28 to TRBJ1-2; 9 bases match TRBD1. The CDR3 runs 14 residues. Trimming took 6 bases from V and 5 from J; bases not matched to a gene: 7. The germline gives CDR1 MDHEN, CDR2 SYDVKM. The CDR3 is CASSTGTGRYGYTF. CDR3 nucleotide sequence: TGTGCCAGCAGCACCGGGACAGGGAGATATGGCTACACCTTC.

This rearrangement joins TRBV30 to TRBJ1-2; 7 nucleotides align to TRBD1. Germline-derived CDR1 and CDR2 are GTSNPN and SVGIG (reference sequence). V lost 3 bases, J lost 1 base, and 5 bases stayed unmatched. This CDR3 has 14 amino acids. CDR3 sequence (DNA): TGTGCCTGGAGGGACAGGTACCTTAACTATGGCTACACCTTC. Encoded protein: CAWRDRYLNYGYTF. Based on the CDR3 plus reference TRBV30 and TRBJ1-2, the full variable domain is SQTIHQWPATLVQPVGSPLSLECTVEGTSNPNLYWYRQAAGRGLQLLFYSVGIGQISSEVPQNLSASRPQDRQFILSSKKLLLSDSGFYLCAWRDRYLNYGYTFGSGTRLTVV.

The CDR3 DNA follows: TGTGCCAGCAGTGTTAGCGGGAGAGGAGAGACCCAGTACTTC. Translation gives CASSVSGRGETQYF. The chain joins TRBV2 to TRBJ2-5, with 9 bases aligning to TRBD2. The CDR3 is made up of 14 amino acids. Germline assignment: CDR1 SNHLY and CDR2 FYNNEI. The junction had 4 bases not matched to a gene; V was cut back by 4 bases and J by 4 bases.